The 7 T cell receptor beta chains below come from one sample, sequenced in a study of blood T cell repertoires in COVID-19. The assay was immunoSEQ multiplex PCR, and TCRdb's table has in-frame clones only and misses some. The sample has around 230,000 clones; roughly four fifths are singletons. Sequencing was performed on peripheral blood. These receptor sequences come from a woman in her thirties or forties with active or convalescent COVID-19.

This chain links TRBV5-1 with TRBJ1-3; perhaps TRBD1 as D (6 bases). CDR3 length: 14 residues. The V end lost 4 bases, the J end lost 7 bases, and 15 bases lay between the germline ends. Germline values: CDR1 SGHRS, CDR2 YFSETQ. The CDR3 nucleotides are TGCGCCAGCAGCCTAGATACAGGGATCAACACCATATATTTT. This encodes CASSLDTGINTIYF.

The CDR3 DNA follows: TGTGCCAGCAGCAGGGGTGGAAACACCATATATTTT. This gives the protein CASSRGGNTIYF. The chain combines TRBV3-1 (or the pseudogene TRBV3-2) with TRBJ1-3; a weak D match, TRBD1 (5 bases). There are 12 residues in the CDR3. With 5 bases removed from V and 3 bases from J, the gap between germline ends came to 5 bases. The germline CDR1 and CDR2 sequences are LGHDT and YNNKEL (reference sequence).

V and J are TRBV5-1 and TRBJ1-5; TRBD1 is a possible D gene (6 bases). The germline V and J ends were trimmed by 0 bases and 0 bases, with 10 bases remaining between them. This CDR3 has 16 amino acids. Germline CDR1 and CDR2: SGHRS and YFSETQ. CDR3 sequence: CASSLEGGYSNQPQHF. Written as DNA, the CDR3 is TGCGCCAGCAGCTTGGAAGGGGGTTATAGCAATCAGCCCCAGCATTTT.

The chain carries TRBV9 and TRBJ2-3; the match to TRBD2 covers 13 bases. CDR1 SGDLS and CDR2 YYNGEE come from the germline V gene. The CDR3 extends over 20 amino acids. V shed 3 bases and J 0 bases; nucleotides not matched to a gene: 13. The CDR3 here is CASSEGTSGEPWTSTDTQYF. The CDR3, as DNA: TGTGCCAGCAGCGAGGGGACTAGCGGGGAACCCTGGACTAGCACAGATACGCAGTATTTT.

CDR3 nucleotides: TGTGCCAGCAGCGGCTTCGCGGGACGGGGGGCTGGGGCCAACGTCCTGACTTTC. Translating it yields CASSGFAGRGAGANVLTF. V gene TRBV9 combines with J gene TRBJ2-6; 7 bases line up with TRBD2. V dropped 3 bases and J dropped 2; count of bases not matched to a gene: 11. The CDR3 contains 18 residues. Germline V lookup: CDR1 SGDLS, CDR2 YYNGEE.

The chain joins TRBV6-6 to TRBJ2-1; D remains unclear. V lost 6 bases, J lost 6 bases, and 12 bases lay in between. The CDR3 runs to 13 residues. Germline-derived CDR1 and CDR2 are MNHNY and SVGAGI (reference sequence). The CDR3 bases are TGTGCCAGCAGCTCTGCTACGATCAATGAGCAGTTCTTC. This sequence encodes CASSSATINEQFF.

This chain uses TRBV30 with TRBJ1-2; possible D gene TRBD1, 5 bases. V lost 2 bases and J lost 2, with 12 bases in between. The CDR3 has 14 amino acids. Germline V CDR1 and CDR2: GTSNPN, SVGIG (reference sequence). CDR3 sequence (DNA): TGTGCCTGGAGTCCAGGGTGGGCCAACTATGGCTACACCTTC. This codes for CAWSPGWANYGYTF.